A single sample gave rise to the 31 T cell receptor beta chains below, sequenced in a study of T-cell reconstitution after alpha-beta-depleted transplantation in children. TCRbeta library preparation incorporated unique molecular identifiers. TCRdb passed the PCR reads through MiXCR, listing each CDR3 protein once. The sample shows roughly 220,000 distinct CDR3 sequences, 9% to 10% of them seen only once. The input for sequencing was PBMCs from the stem cell graft donor, taken from the stem cell graft. These receptors originate from a human donor who donated a stem cell graft to a child with SCID.

This clonotype showed up many times. The chain combines TRBV20-1 with TRBJ1-1, with TRBD1 identical over 8 bases. Germline lookup yields CDR1 DFQATT and CDR2 SNEGSKA (reference sequence). The CDR3 is 14 amino acids. The CDR3 loop is CRAAQGARDTEAFF. The CDR3 region has the DNA TGCAGAGCTGCTCAGGGGGCGAGGGACACTGAAGCTTTCTTT.

This sequence joins TRBV20-1 and TRBJ1-1, with no clear D. Germline values: CDR1 DFQATT, CDR2 SNEGSKA (reference sequence). The CDR3 has 12 residues. The V end was cut by 6 bases, the J end by 4 bases, with 12 bases between. The CDR3 DNA reads as TGCAGTGCCCCCGGCCGCGCCACTGAAGCTTTCTTT. It is translated as CSAPGRATEAFF.

This clonotype occurred many times. The chain recombines TRBV3-1 with TRBJ2-2; D remains ambiguous. Germline loops: CDR1 LGHDT, CDR2 YNNKEL (reference sequence). The CDR3 totals 15 residues. Trimming left V 0 bases short and J 0 bases short, with 5 bases between. CDR3 amino acids: CASSQELTNTGELFF. The CDR3 nucleotides are TGTGCCAGCAGCCAAGAACTAACGAACACCGGGGAGCTGTTTTTT.

Ten or more counts support this clonotype. The rearrangement links TRBV28 to TRBJ1-3; D is unresolved. The CDR3 length is 14 residues. The germline V gene has CDR1 MDHEN and CDR2 SYDVKM. V lost 6 bases to trimming and J lost 0 bases, with 9 bases between them. The CDR3 DNA reads TGTGCCAGCAGCCCCTCTGGCTCTGGAAACACCATATATTTT. This translates into CASSPSGSGNTIYF.

This clonotype was picked up a small number of times. In DNA form, the CDR3 reads TGTGCCAGCAGCCCCATCGGGGGTCCACCCCTCCACTTT. Amino acid sequence: CASSPIGGPPLHF. The rearrangement joins TRBV3-1 to TRBJ1-6; D is possibly TRBD1 (5 bases). The germline gives CDR1 LGHDT, CDR2 YNNKEL (reference sequence). V was clipped by 4 bases and J by 11 bases, with 12 bases between them. CDR3 size: 13 residues.

This clonotype was seen repeatedly, ten times or more. The V gene is TRBV7-2, the J gene TRBJ1-1, with TRBD1 identical over 8 bases. Germline V gives CDR1 SGHTA, CDR2 FQGNSA. V shed 5 bases and J 2 bases; nucleotides not matched to a gene: 7. The CDR3 has 15 residues. In DNA, the CDR3 is TGTGCCAGCAGCCCGAGACAGGGGTCAAACACTGAAGCTTTCTTT. This encodes CASSPRQGSNTEAFF.

This clonotype was detected many times. The chain is built from TRBV3-1 and TRBJ2-7; D is possibly TRBD2 (5 bases). CDR3 length: 16 residues. V lost 0 bases, J lost 9 bases, and 21 bases lay in between. Germline V gene sequence: CDR1 LGHDT, CDR2 YNNKEL (reference sequence). The CDR3 DNA reads TGTGCCAGCAGCCAAGAAAGGGAGCGCTATAGGGTAGGGCAGTACTTC. Amino acid sequence: CASSQERERYRVGQYF.

This clonotype was seen at least ten times. The gene calls are TRBV5-1 and TRBJ2-7; 9 bases are a match to TRBD1. The junction had 6 bases not matched to a gene; V was cut back by 0 bases and J by 5 bases. Germline V gives CDR1 SGHRS, CDR2 YFSETQ. CDR3 size: 15 residues. The CDR3: CASSLAGTGMNEQYF. The CDR3 DNA follows: TGCGCCAGCAGCTTGGCGGGGACAGGGATGAACGAGCAGTACTTC.

This clonotype was seen ten or more times. V is TRBV4-1 and J is TRBJ1-1; D ambiguous. Germline values: CDR1 MGHRA, CDR2 YSYEKL. V lost 1 base, J lost 9 bases, and 21 bases lay in between. CDR3 length: 16 amino acids. The CDR3 region is CASSQGVRGKIGQAFF. CDR3 coding DNA: TGCGCCAGCAGCCAAGGTGTGAGAGGAAAAATCGGACAAGCTTTCTTT.

In its sample, this clonotype was seen many times. This chain joins TRBV9 and TRBJ2-3; D tentatively fits TRBD1 or TRBD2 (5 bases each). V lost 1 base and J lost 1, with 7 bases in between. This CDR3 is 14 amino acids long. The germline CDR1 and CDR2 sequences are SGDLS and YYNGEE. CDR3 in DNA: TGTGCCAGCAGCGTACTGGGACGCACAGATACGCAGTATTTT. This translates into CASSVLGRTDTQYF.

In its sample, this clonotype was seen many times. The chain couples TRBV5-1 to TRBJ2-2; perhaps TRBD2 as D (6 bases). Germline CDR1 is SGHRS and CDR2 is YFSETQ. The V and J ends lost 0 bases and 7 bases respectively, with 19 bases between them. CDR3 size: 17 residues. The CDR3 DNA is TGCGCCAGCAGCTTGGCCGGGGGACTGGGGGTCCACGGGGAGCTGTTTTTT. This translates into CASSLAGGLGVHGELFF.

This clonotype was counted ten times or more. The rearrangement links TRBV5-6 to TRBJ2-3; D is unresolved. V was clipped by 4 bases and J by 5 bases, with 11 bases between them. The length of the CDR3 is 13 residues. Per the germline V gene, CDR1 is SGHDT and CDR2 is YYEEEE. CDR3 sequence: CASSMGRRDTQYF. DNA of the CDR3: TGTGCCAGCAGCATGGGCAGGCGAGATACGCAGTATTTT.

About this clonotype itself: This may come from a read error, since a much larger clone is one base off. V gene TRBV5-6 combines with J gene TRBJ2-7; D is ambiguous. V lost 4 bases, J lost 3 bases, and 17 bases lay in between. CDR1 is SGHDT and CDR2 is YYEEEE in the germline V gene. The CDR3 totals 15 residues. DNA of the CDR3: TGTGCCAGCAGCCTAGGCCCCGAGGACCTCTACGAGCAGTACTTC. As protein: CASSLGPEDLYEQYF.

This clonotype appeared many times. The J gene is TRBJ1-4, the V gene TRBV12-3 or TRBV12-4; D unclear. This CDR3 contains 16 residues. Trimming stripped 8 bases from V and 8 bases from J, with 24 bases between. The CDR3 DNA reads as TGTGCCAGCCAGCCGACCTTGGGGATTTCGGGGGAAAAACTGTTTTTT. Translated: CASQPTLGISGEKLFF.

This clonotype was picked up many times. CDR3 DNA sequence: TGTGCCAGCAGACCCACCGGGACAGGGGGCAACTATGGCTACACCTTC. As protein: CASRPTGTGGNYGYTF. The gene calls are TRBV5-5 and TRBJ1-2, with 12 bases lining up with TRBD1. Germline V gene sequence: CDR1 SGHKS, CDR2 YYEKEE (reference sequence). The V and J ends lost 5 bases and 2 bases, in that order; junction bases with no gene match: 7. The CDR3 extends over 16 amino acids.

This clonotype was picked up many times. The chain joins TRBV5-1 to TRBJ2-3; D might be TRBD2 (5 bases). CDR1 and CDR2 (germline): SGHRS, YFSETQ. V was cut by 0 bases and J by 0 bases, with 14 bases left in between. CDR3 length: 17 residues. The chain's CDR3 is CASSLAAGPLSTDTQYF. CDR3 sequence (DNA): TGCGCCAGCAGCTTGGCCGCGGGCCCCTTAAGCACAGATACGCAGTATTTT.

The V gene is TRBV5-1, the J gene TRBJ2-7; D could derive from TRBD1 or TRBD2 (5 bases each). Germline V gene sequence: CDR1 SGHRS, CDR2 YFSETQ. The ends were cut back, 2 bases at V and 1 base at J, with 16 bases in the middle. CDR3 length: 16 amino acids. This CDR3 reads CASSLEGQPNSYEQYF. In DNA, the CDR3 is TGCGCCAGCAGCTTAGAGGGGCAGCCAAATTCCTACGAGCAGTACTTC. Combining the CDR3 with reference TRBV5-1 and TRBJ2-7 gives the whole variable domain KAGVTQTPRYLIKTRGQQVTLSCSPISGHRSVSWYQQTPGQGLQFLFEYFSETQRNKGNFPGRFSGRQFSNSRSEMNVSTLELGDSALYLCASSLEGQPNSYEQYFGPGTRLTVT.

This clonotype occurred many times. The chain carries TRBV24-1 and TRBJ1-1; maybe TRBD1 (5 bases). Germline loops: CDR1 KGHDR, CDR2 SFDVKD. This CDR3 contains 15 residues. V was trimmed by 4 bases and J by 10 bases, leaving 21 bases between them. As DNA, the CDR3 is TGTGCCACCAGTGAATCCCAAGGGACGCGTGGGGGAGCTTTCTTT. Translating gives CATSESQGTRGGAFF.

This clonotype has ten or more counts. The chain has TRBV5-1 and TRBJ1-5; D call uncertain. This CDR3 is 16 amino acids long. Germline V gives CDR1 SGHRS, CDR2 YFSETQ. The germline V and J ends were trimmed by 2 bases and 1 base, with 13 bases remaining between them. The CDR3 coding sequence is TGCGCCAGCAGCTTAGAAGGCCCCAACAGCAATCAGCCCCAGCATTTT. This translates into CASSLEGPNSNQPQHF. Based on the CDR3 plus reference TRBV5-1 and TRBJ1-5, the full variable domain is KAGVTQTPRYLIKTRGQQVTLSCSPISGHRSVSWYQQTPGQGLQFLFEYFSETQRNKGNFPGRFSGRQFSNSRSEMNVSTLELGDSALYLCASSLEGPNSNQPQHFGDGTRLSIL.

Of note for this clonotype: A read error may be the cause here, since a much bigger clone is one base away. V is TRBV3-1 and J is TRBJ2-1, with 11 positions matching TRBD2. This CDR3 has 15 amino acids. Looked up from germline, CDR1 is LGHDT and CDR2 is YNNKEL (reference sequence). CDR3 in amino acids: CPSVSSGGSYNEQFF. The CDR3 nucleotides read TGTCCCAGCGTCTCTAGCGGGGGGTCCTACAATGAGCAGTTCTTC.

This clonotype was seen repeatedly, ten times or more. The J gene is TRBJ2-2, the V gene TRBV5-1; 10 positions agree with TRBD1. After removal of 5 bases from V and 13 bases from J, the junction contained 5 bases not matched to a gene. Germline CDR1 and CDR2: SGHRS and YFSETQ. This CDR3 has 12 amino acids. CDR3 bases: TGCGCCAGCAGGATGGGACAGGGGAGGCTGTTTTTT. Its translation is CASRMGQGRLFF. The full variable domain, rest sourced from reference TRBV5-1 and TRBJ2-2, is KAGVTQTPRYLIKTRGQQVTLSCSPISGHRSVSWYQQTPGQGLQFLFEYFSETQRNKGNFPGRFSGRQFSNSRSEMNVSTLELGDSALYLCASRMGQGRLFFGEGSRLTVL.

In its sample, this clonotype was seen many times. The chain has TRBV5-5 and TRBJ1-1; possibly TRBD1 for D (6 bases). The CDR3 consists of 14 residues. CDR1 SGHKS and CDR2 YYEKEE come from the germline V gene (reference sequence). V lost 0 bases, J lost 6 bases, and 12 bases lay in between. CDR3 bases: TGTGCCAGCAGCTTGGTAGGGGGGCGGCCTGAAGCTTTCTTT. Protein sequence: CASSLVGGRPEAFF.

This clonotype was found many times. The CDR3 region has the DNA TGCAGTGCCCTTTGGGGGCCACGCTCCTACAATGAGCAGTTCTTC. Its translation: CSALWGPRSYNEQFF. The chain carries TRBV20-1 and TRBJ2-1, with D tentatively TRBD1 (6 bases). Trimming stripped 6 bases from V and 0 bases from J, with 15 bases between. The germline CDR1 and CDR2 sequences are DFQATT and SNEGSKA (reference sequence). There are 15 residues in the CDR3.

There are a few counts of this clonotype. The chain recombines TRBV18 with TRBJ2-5; D ambiguous. The ends were cut back, 3 bases at V and 5 bases at J, with 10 bases in the middle. CDR1 KGHSH and CDR2 LQKENI come from the germline V gene. This CDR3 has 13 amino acids. This CDR3 reads CASSPLNGETQYF. The CDR3 bases are TGTGCCAGCTCACCCCTCAACGGTGAGACCCAGTACTTC. Variable domain in full (rest from reference TRBV18 and TRBJ2-5): NAGVMQNPRHLVRRRGQEARLRCSPMKGHSHVYWYRQLPEEGLKFMVYLQKENIIDESGMPKERFSAEFPKEGPSILRIQQVVRGDSAAYFCASSPLNGETQYFGPGTRLLVL.

This clonotype was counted at least ten times. The rearrangement uses TRBV20-1 and TRBJ1-1; D is unclear. The V gene's germline CDR1 is DFQATT and CDR2 SNEGSKA (reference sequence). CDR3 length: 12 amino acids. Trimming removed 6 bases at V and 4 bases at J, with 12 bases between. CDR3 residues: CSAQSESTEAFF. The CDR3 region has the DNA TGCAGTGCGCAGAGTGAGTCCACTGAAGCTTTCTTT.

This clonotype was found many times. This rearrangement joins TRBV3-1 to TRBJ1-4; D is uncertain. The CDR3 is 13 amino acids. Germline assignment: CDR1 LGHDT and CDR2 YNNKEL (reference sequence). The germline V and J ends were trimmed by 6 bases and 14 bases, with 19 bases remaining between them. CDR3 sequence reads: CASSPTLPARLFF. CDR3 in DNA: TGTGCCAGCAGTCCCACCTTACCCGCGCGGCTGTTTTTT.

This clonotype was observed at least ten times. CDR3 DNA: TGTGCCAGCAGCGTAGATCCGGACAGTAACTATGGCTACACCTTC. Its protein is CASSVDPDSNYGYTF. The genes are TRBV9 and TRBJ1-2; weak D call: TRBD1 (6 bases). Deletions cut 0 bases from V and 1 base from J, with 10 bases between. There are 15 residues in the CDR3. Germline V lookup: CDR1 SGDLS, CDR2 YYNGEE.

Comments on this clonotype: A much larger clone differs from this one at a single base, so this may be a read error. This sequence joins TRBV12-3 or TRBV12-4 and TRBJ1-2, with no clear D. The CDR3 is 11 amino acids. CDR3 sequence: CASSPGSGDTF. The CDR3 nucleotides are TGTGCCAGCAGTCCGGGTAGTGGCGACACCTTC.

This clonotype was recorded many times. J is TRBJ2-1 and V is TRBV5-1, with D tentatively TRBD1 (6 bases). Trimming cost V 6 bases and J 4 bases, with 17 bases left between them. The CDR3 runs 15 residues. Looked up from germline, CDR1 is SGHRS and CDR2 is YFSETQ. CDR3 in amino acids: CASKTQGLSYNEQFF. CDR3 coding DNA: TGCGCCAGCAAAACCCAGGGGTTGAGTTACAATGAGCAGTTCTTC.

In its sample, this clonotype was seen a few times. V gene TRBV7-2 combines with J gene TRBJ2-7; 8 positions match TRBD2. The CDR3 contains 15 residues. Trimming removed 4 bases from V and 2 bases from J; junction bases left unmatched: 7. Germline loops: CDR1 SGHTA, CDR2 FQGNSA. The CDR3 loop is CASSSGLGRTYEQYF. The DNA of the CDR3 is TGTGCCAGCAGCTCGGGACTAGGGAGAACCTACGAGCAGTACTTC.

This clonotype was picked up many times. The rearrangement links TRBV9 to TRBJ2-2; 8 bases are a match to TRBD1. Trimming removed 6 bases from V and 7 bases from J; junction bases left unmatched: 8. From germline, CDR1 is SGDLS and CDR2 YYNGEE. The CDR3 loop spans 14 amino acids. The CDR3 DNA reads as TGTGCCAGCACCGCAGGGGGCGATCACGGGGAGCTGTTTTTT. It encodes CASTAGGDHGELFF.